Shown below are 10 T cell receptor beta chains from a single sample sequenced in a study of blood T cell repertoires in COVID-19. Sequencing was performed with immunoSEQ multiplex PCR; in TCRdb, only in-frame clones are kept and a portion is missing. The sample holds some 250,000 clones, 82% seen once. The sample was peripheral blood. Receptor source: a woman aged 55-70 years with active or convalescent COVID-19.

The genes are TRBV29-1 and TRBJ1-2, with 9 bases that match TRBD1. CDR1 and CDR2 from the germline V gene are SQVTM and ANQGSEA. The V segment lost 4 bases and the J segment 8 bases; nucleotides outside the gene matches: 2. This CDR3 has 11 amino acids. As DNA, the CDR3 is TGCAGCGTTGGGACAGGGGTAGGCTACACCTTC. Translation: CSVGTGVGYTF.

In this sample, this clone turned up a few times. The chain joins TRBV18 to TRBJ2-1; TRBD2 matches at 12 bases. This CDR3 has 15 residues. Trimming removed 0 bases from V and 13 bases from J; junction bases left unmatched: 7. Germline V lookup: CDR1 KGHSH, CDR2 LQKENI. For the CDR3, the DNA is TGTGCCAGCTCACCACCGGCTAGCGGGGGGGCCCTACAGTTCTTC. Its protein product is CASSPPASGGALQFF. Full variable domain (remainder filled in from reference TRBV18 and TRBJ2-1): NAGVMQNPRHLVRRRGQEARLRCSPMKGHSHVYWYRQLPEEGLKFMVYLQKENIIDESGMPKERFSAEFPKEGPSILRIQQVVRGDSAAYFCASSPPASGGALQFFGPGTRLTVL.

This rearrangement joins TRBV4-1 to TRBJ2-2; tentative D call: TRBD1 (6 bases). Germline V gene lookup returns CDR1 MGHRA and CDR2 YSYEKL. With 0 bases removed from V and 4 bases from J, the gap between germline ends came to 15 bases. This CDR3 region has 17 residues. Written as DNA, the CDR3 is TGCGCCAGCAGCCAAGATTGGTGTCAGGGGTGCACCGGGGAGCTGTTTTTT. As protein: CASSQDWCQGCTGELFF.

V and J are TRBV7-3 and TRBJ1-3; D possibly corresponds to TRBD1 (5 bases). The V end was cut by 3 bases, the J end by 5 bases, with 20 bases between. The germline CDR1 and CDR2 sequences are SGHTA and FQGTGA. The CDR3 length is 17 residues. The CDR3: CASSFHRHQYTRNTIYF. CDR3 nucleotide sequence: TGTGCCAGCAGCTTTCACAGGCATCAATATACTAGAAACACCATATATTTT.

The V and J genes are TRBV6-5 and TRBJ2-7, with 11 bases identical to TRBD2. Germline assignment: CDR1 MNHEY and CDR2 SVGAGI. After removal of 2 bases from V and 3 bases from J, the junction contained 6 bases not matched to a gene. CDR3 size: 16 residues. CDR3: CASSYASSGGNYEQYF. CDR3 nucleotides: TGTGCCAGCAGTTACGCATCTAGCGGGGGGAACTACGAGCAGTACTTC.

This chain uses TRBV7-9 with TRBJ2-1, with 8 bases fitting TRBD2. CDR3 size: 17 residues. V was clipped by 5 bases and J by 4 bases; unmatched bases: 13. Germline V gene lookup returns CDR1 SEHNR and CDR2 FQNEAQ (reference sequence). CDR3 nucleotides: TGTGCCAGCAGCGCGAGACGTTTCGGCGGGGGGTACAATGAGCAGTTCTTC. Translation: CASSARRFGGGYNEQFF. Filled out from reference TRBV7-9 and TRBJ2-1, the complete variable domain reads DTGVSQNPRHKITKRGQNVTFRCDPISEHNRLYWYRQTLGQGPEFLTYFQNEAQLEKSRLLSDRFSAERPKGSFSTLEIQRTEQGDSAMYLCASSARRFGGGYNEQFFGPGTRLTVL.

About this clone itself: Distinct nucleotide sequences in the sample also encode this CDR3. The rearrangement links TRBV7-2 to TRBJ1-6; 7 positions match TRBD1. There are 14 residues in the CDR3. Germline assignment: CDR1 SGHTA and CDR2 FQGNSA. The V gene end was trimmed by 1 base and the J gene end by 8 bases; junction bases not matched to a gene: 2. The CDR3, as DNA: TGTGCCAGCAGCTTAGGACAGGGATATTCACCCCTCCACTTT. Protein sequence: CASSLGQGYSPLHF.

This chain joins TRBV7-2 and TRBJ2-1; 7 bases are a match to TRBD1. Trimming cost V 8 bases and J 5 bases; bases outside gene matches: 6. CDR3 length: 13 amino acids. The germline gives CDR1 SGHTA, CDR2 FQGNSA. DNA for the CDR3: TGTGCCAGCGGACGACAGGGTAACAATGAGCAGTTCTTC. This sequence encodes CASGRQGNNEQFF.

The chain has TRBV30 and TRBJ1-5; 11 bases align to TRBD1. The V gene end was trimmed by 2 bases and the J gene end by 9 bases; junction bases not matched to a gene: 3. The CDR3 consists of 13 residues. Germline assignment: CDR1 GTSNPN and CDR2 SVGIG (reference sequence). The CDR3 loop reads CAWSPGQGGPQHF. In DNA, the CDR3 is TGTGCCTGGAGTCCGGGACAGGGGGGGCCCCAGCATTTT.

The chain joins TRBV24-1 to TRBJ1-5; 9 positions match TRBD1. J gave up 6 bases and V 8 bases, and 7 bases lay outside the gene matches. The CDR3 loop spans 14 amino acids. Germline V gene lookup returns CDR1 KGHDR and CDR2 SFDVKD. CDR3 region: CATIWTGVVQPQHF. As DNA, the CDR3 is TGTGCCACCATTTGGACAGGGGTGGTTCAGCCCCAGCATTTT.